The entry below gives a single T cell receptor beta chain sequence along with its context. From germline, CDR1 is SGHRS and CDR2 YFSETQ. J lost 4 bases, V lost 3 bases, and 7 bases had no gene match. The length of the CDR3 is 15 residues. The data were taken from a study of OX40 agonist ivuxolimab in advanced cancers. Libraries were prepared by immunoSEQ multiplex PCR; TCRdb keeps only in-frame clonotypes and omits some of them. The top ten clones hold about 0.31% of a sample with about 68,000 clones, approximately 91% of them seen once. This receptor was obtained from an adult with an advanced solid tumor such as melanoma, head and neck, liver or kidney cancer. V and J are TRBV5-1 and TRBJ2-7, with 10 bases fitting TRBD1. Sequencing used CD4+ or CD8+ T cells sorted from blood, obtained in a trial of the OX40 agonist ivuxolimab. CDR3 region: CASSSGTGVGYEQYF. CDR3 nucleotides: TGCGCCAGCAGCTCTGGGACAGGGGTTGGGTACGAGCAGTACTTC.